This T cell receptor beta chain was profiled in a study of blood T cell repertoires in COVID-19. This CDR3 is 14 amino acids long. CDR1 is MNHEY and CDR2 is SVGAGI in the germline V gene. Unmatched junction bases numbered 5, after V lost 4 bases and J lost 2 bases. Seattle patients were enrolled while actively infected and followed longitudinally. The data were produced by immunoSEQ multiplex PCR, yet TCRdb's version contains in-frame clones alone and is incomplete. Altogether some 160,000 clones are present, around 87% being singletons, with the ten largest covering 2.5% to 3%. This TCR was sampled from a woman older than 75 with COVID-19, enrolled during active disease. The chain has TRBV6-5 and TRBJ2-7, with 7 nucleotides matching TRBD2. The sample comprised peripheral blood. Here the CDR3 DNA reads TGTGCCAGCAGTTTGCGGGAGAGAGCCTACGAGCAGTACTTC. This gives the protein CASSLRERAYEQYF.